This TCR beta chain originates from a study of shared clonotypes between healthy human individuals. The study, taken as a whole, reports: For naive CD4 cells, approximately 4.8% of clonotypes were shared across a handful of donors.

The CDR3 sequence is 13 residues long. The germline CDR1 and CDR2 sequences are SEHNR and FQNEAQ (reference sequence). The V end lost 5 bases, the J end lost 3 bases, and 10 bases lay between the germline ends. CD45RO-negative, CCR7-selected cells formed the naive CD8 fraction, which excluded terminally differentiated effector memory CD45RA+ cells. The run depth of the assay was deep. The method was immunoSEQ multiplex PCR; TCRdb's version includes in-frame clones alone and lacks a portion of them. The data show some 2 million clones, about 95% seen once. Points on this clone: Antigen unknown. A read error is possible here, since a much larger clone lies one base away. At the DNA level, this CDR3 is encoded by other sequences in the same sample as well.

Sequencing used naive CD8+ T cells sorted from blood. This chain links TRBV7-9 with TRBJ1-1; a possible D gene is TRBD1 (6 bases). The sequence was collected from a man aged 18 to 29 in good health. The CDR3 sequence: CASSLGGDTEAFF. Here the CDR3 DNA reads TGTGCCAGCAGCCTAGGGGGGGACACTGAAGCTTTCTTT.